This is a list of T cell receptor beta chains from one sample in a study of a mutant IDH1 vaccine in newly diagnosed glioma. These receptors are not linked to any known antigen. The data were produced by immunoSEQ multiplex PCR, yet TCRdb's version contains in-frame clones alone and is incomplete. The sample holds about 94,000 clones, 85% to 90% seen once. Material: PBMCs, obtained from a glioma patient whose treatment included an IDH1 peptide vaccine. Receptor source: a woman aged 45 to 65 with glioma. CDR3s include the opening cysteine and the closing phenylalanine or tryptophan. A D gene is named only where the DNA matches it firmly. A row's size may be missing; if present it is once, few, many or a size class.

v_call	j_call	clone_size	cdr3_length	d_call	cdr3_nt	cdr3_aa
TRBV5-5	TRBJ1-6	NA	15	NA	TGTGCCAGCCGCCGTTTGAGAGGGTTCATTTCACCCCTCCACTTT	CASRRLRGFISPLHF
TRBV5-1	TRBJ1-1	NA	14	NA	TGCGCCAGCAGGCAACGGCAAATGAACACTGAAGCTTTCTTT	CASRQRQMNTEAFF
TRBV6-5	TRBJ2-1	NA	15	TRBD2	TGTGCCAGCAGTCCTCGACTAGCGGCATACAATGAGCAGTTCTTC	CASSPRLAAYNEQFF
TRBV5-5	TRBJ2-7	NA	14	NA	TGTGCCAGCAGCCTGTTTACGGCCCCTTACGAGCAGTACTTC	CASSLFTAPYEQYF
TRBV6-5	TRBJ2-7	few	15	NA	TGTGCCAGCAGGCCGGGACCTATGAGCTCCTACGAGCAGTACTTC	CASRPGPMSSYEQYF
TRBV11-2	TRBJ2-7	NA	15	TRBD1	TGTGCCAGCAGTTTCACCGGGACAGGGCGCTACGAGCAGTACTTC	CASSFTGTGRYEQYF
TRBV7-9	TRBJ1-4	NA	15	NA	TGTGCCAGCAGCTTAGGTCCAGGGCGGCGCGAAAAACTGTTTTTT	CASSLGPGRREKLFF
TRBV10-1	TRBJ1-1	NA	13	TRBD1	TGCGCCAGCAGAAATGGACAGGGGACTGAAGCTTTCTTT	CASRNGQGTEAFF
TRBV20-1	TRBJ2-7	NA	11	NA	TGCAGTGCTAGTTTGGGTTACGAGCAGTACTTC	CSASLGYEQYF
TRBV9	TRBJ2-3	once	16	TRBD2	TGTGCCAGCAGCGCGGGACTAGCGGGAGGGCCGCATACGCAGTATTTT	CASSAGLAGGPHTQYF
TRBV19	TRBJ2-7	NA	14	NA	TGTGCCAGTAGTTCTACCGGGGCCTCCTACGAGCAGTACTTC	CASSSTGASYEQYF
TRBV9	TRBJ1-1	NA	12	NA	TGTGCCAGCAGCTCGGGGGCGCCTGAAGCTTTCTTT	CASSSGAPEAFF
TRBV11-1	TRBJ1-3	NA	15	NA	TGTGCCAGCAGCCTAAGTCGGATCTCTGGAAACACCATATATTTT	CASSLSRISGNTIYF
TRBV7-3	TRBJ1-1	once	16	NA	TGTGCCAGCAGCTTCCCTAAATGGGGGCGGAACACTGAAGCTTTCTTT	CASSFPKWGRNTEAFF
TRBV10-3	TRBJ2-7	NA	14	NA	TGTGCCATCAGCCTCGAGGGCTACTCCTACGAGCAGTACTTC	CAISLEGYSYEQYF
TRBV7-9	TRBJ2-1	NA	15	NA	TGTGCCAGCACCATAAAGGGGGAGAGGGCCAATGAGCAGTTCTTC	CASTIKGERANEQFF
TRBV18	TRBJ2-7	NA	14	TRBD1	TGTGCCAGCTCACCACCGGACAGGGCCTACGAGCAGTACTTC	CASSPPDRAYEQYF
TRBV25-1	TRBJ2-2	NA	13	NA	TGTGCCAGCACCAGGGGTAGGGCCGGGGAGCTGTTTTTT	CASTRGRAGELFF
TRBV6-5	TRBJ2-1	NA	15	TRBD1	TGTGCCAGCAATTGGGGACAGGGGGCTTCGAATGAGCAGTTCTTC	CASNWGQGASNEQFF
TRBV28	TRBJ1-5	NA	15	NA	TGTGCCAGCAGTTTTGGTGGGGCAAGGCCTCAGCCCCAGCATTTT	CASSFGGARPQPQHF
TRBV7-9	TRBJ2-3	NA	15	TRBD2	TGTGCCAGCAGCATTGCTAGCGGGGGCACAGATACGCAGTATTTT	CASSIASGGTDTQYF
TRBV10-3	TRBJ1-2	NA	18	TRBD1	TGTGCCATCAGTGAGGTACAGGGGATTTCGTCCCCCCACTATGGCTACACCTTC	CAISEVQGISSPHYGYTF
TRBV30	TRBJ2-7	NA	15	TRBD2	TGTGCCTGGAGTGGTATAGCGGGAAGCTCCTACGAGCAGTACTTC	CAWSGIAGSSYEQYF
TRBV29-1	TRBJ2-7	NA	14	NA	TGCAGCGCCCTTGGACGTCCCGGTTCCTACGAGCAGTACTTC	CSALGRPGSYEQYF
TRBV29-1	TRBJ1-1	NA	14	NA	TGCAGCGCCCTAGAGGGGCTCGGAGACACTGAAGCTTTCTTT	CSALEGLGDTEAFF
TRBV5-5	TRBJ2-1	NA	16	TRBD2	TGTGCCAGCAGCCTTGGACTAGCGGGGGCCTACAATGAGCAGTTCTTC	CASSLGLAGAYNEQFF
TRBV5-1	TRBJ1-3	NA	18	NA	TGCGCCAGCAGCTTGATACGGTCGCGCGGGACACCTGGAAACACCATATATTTT	CASSLIRSRGTPGNTIYF
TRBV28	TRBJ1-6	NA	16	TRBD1	TGTGCCAGCAGTTTTGAGGGACAGGGATATAATTCACCCCTCCACTTT	CASSFEGQGYNSPLHF
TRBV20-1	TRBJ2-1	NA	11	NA	TGCAGTGCTAGCGGGGGACTGTCGCAGTTCTTC	CSASGGLSQFF
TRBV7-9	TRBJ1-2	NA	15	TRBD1	TGTGCCAGCAGCCATAGACAGGGGGCCAACTATGGCTACACCTTC	CASSHRQGANYGYTF
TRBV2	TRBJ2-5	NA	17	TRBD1	TGTGCCAGCAGTACCGGGACAGGGGGCCCTCACCAAGAGACCCAGTACTTC	CASSTGTGGPHQETQYF
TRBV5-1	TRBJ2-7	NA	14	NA	TGCGCCAGCAGCTTAAAGGACAGAGCTTACGAGCAGTACTTC	CASSLKDRAYEQYF
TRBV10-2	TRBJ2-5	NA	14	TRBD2	TGCGCCAGCAGTGAGACTAGCGGCCAAGAGACCCAGTACTTC	CASSETSGQETQYF
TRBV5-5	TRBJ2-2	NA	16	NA	TGTGCCAGCAGCTTGGGTATGTCGGGGCTCGCCGGGGAGCTGTTTTTT	CASSLGMSGLAGELFF
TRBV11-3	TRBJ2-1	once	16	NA	TGTGCCAGCAGCTTAGGAAACGTCGTCCTTGGCAATGAGCAGTTCTTC	CASSLGNVVLGNEQFF
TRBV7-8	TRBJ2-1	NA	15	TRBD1	TGTGCCAGCAGCTCCCGGACAGGGACCGTCTTAGGGCAGTTCTTC	CASSSRTGTVLGQFF
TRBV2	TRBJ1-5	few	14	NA	TGTGCCAGCAGCGGGCGGAGGGGGTCCCAGCCCCAGCATTTT	CASSGRRGSQPQHF
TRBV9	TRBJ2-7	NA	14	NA	TGTGCCAGCAGCGTTGGCGCGGGTTCCTACGAGCAGTACTTC	CASSVGAGSYEQYF
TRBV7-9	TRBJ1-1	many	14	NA	TGTGCCAGCAGCTTAGTCACCCGTGGCACTGAAGCTTTCTTT	CASSLVTRGTEAFF
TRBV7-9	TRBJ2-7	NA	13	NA	TGTGCCAGCAGCTTAGGGACATTCTACGAGCAGTACTTC	CASSLGTFYEQYF
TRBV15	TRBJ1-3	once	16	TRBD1	TGTGCCACCAGCAGAGGGGGACAGTTCTCTGGAAACACCATATATTTT	CATSRGGQFSGNTIYF
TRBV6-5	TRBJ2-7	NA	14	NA	TGTGCCAGCAGTTCCTCGGGCAGTTTCTACGAGCAGTACTTC	CASSSSGSFYEQYF